This TCR beta chain stems from a study of monozygotic twins with inflammatory bowel disease. One entry per CDR3 protein, without DNA, is what TCRdb gives after re-calling the 5' RACE reads. The sample has a few hundred thousand distinct CDR3 sequences; the top ten hold around 2.5%. Germline CDR1 reads SGDLS; CDR2 reads YYNGEE. The CDR3 extends over 14 amino acids. The source material was blood. This sequence joins TRBV9 and TRBJ2-3. This clonotype originated in a human donor with ulcerative colitis or Crohn's disease, or a healthy co-twin of an affected twin (not recorded which). The CDR3 spells CASSFRGGADTQYF.